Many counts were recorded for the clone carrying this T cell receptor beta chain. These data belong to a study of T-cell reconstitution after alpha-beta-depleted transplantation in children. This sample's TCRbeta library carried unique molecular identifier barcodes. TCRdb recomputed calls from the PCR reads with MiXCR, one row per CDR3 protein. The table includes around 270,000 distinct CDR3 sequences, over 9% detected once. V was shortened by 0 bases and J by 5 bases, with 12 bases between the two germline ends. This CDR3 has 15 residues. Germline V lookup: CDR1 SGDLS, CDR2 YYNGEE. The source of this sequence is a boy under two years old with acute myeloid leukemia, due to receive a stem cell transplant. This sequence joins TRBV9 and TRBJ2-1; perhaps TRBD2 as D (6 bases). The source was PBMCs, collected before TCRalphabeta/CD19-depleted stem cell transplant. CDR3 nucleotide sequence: TGTGCCAGCAGCGTAGGGGCGGGGTGGAACAATGAGCAGTTCTTC. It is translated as CASSVGAGWNNEQFF.